This entry features one T cell receptor beta chain sequence. This clone has only a few counts. It lacks a known antigen. No qualities accompany the bases; no much larger clone lies one base away. This entry comes from a study of blood T cell repertoires in COVID-19 (dated by TCRdb to 2019 to 2021). Looking at the study overall: Samples covering the acute and convalescent phases of COVID-19 were provided by collaborators in the United States, Italy and Spain. The prospective study material was composed of cDNA or gDNA derived from T cells, B-cell-depleted T cells, or PBMCs. Deeply sampled blood TCRbeta repertoires from subjects exposed to, actively infected with, or recovered from COVID-19 were included in the dataset. The repertoires were released in a freely available public database intended as a resource for research on the immune response to SARS-CoV-2. The samples were drawn from the first 160 participants of the ongoing ImmuneRACE study and from 1,254 subjects provided by 6 global collaborators. The sample metadata nearly always contained a de-identified subject ID, COVID-19 status, age in years and sex. Where available, HLA class I and class II types were taken from metadata supplied by the sample provider and were not determined by assay-based typing.

Whole blood was collected in K2EDTA tubes by collaborating institutions according to the institutions' own protocols. For TCRbeta analysis, collaborators shipped samples as frozen whole blood, isolated PBMCs, or DNA extracted from either of those sample types. What the research found in general, with its limitations: The amount of clinical and demographic metadata varied by source and participant and was provided uncurated.

TCRbeta CDR3 regions were amplified from genomic DNA by means of the immunoSEQ Assay, a bias-controlled multiplex PCR. Per the authors' processing: Within the assay, amplification of reference gene primers was used to estimate how many nucleated cells each sample contained. To quantify the absolute abundance of each unique TCRbeta CDR3 rearrangement, sequence reads were collapsed and filtered. For each sample, productive Simpson clonality was calculated as the square root of Simpson's diversity index across productive rearrangements. TCRdb took this table from immuneACCESS and kept in-frame rearrangements with V and J called. Such tables lack part of the clones; where checked against another copy, unresolved V genes explain under half of the gap, and the rest is unexplained. V and J calls and clone size are those listed in that table; D and trimming were worked out from the DNA. The sample table shows tens of thousands of clones, and about 85% are seen once. Together, the top ten hold roughly 5.2% of the sample.

Trimming removed 3 bases from V and 11 bases from J, leaving 8 bases between the germline ends. CDR1 and CDR2 were assigned from the germline V gene as MDHEN and SYDVKM. The CDR3 goes from the cysteine to the phenylalanine over 11 residues. Only the CDR3 DNA stays, 33 bases, in frame from base 1. The sequencing sample was made of peripheral blood. Recombination joined TRBV28 with TRBJ1-3; the D gene cannot be resolved reliably. The clonotype was recovered from a middle-aged man with active COVID-19. The CDR3 region has the sequence CASSLRGAIYF. The DNA reads as follows: TGTGCCAGCAGTTTGAGAGGAGCCATATATTTT.